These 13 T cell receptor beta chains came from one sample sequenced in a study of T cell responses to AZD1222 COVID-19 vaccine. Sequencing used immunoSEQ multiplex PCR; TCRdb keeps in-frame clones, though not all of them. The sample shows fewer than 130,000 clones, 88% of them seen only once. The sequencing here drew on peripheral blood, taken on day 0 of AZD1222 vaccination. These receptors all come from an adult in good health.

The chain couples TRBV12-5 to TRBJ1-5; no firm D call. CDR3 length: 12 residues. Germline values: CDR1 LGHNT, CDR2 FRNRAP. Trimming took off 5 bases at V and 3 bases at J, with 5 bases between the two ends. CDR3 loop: CASGPPNQPQHF. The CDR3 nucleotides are TGTGCTAGTGGTCCCCCCAATCAGCCCCAGCATTTT. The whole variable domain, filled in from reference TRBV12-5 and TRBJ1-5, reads DARVTQTPRHKVTEMGQEVTMRCQPILGHNTVFWYRQTMMQGLELLAYFRNRAPLDDSGMPKDRFSAEMPDATLATLKIQPSEPRDSAVYFCASGPPNQPQHFGDGTRLSIL.

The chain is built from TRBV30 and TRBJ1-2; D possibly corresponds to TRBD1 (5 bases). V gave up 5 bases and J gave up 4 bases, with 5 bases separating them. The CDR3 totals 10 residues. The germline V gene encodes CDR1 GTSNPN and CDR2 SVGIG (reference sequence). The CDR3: CAWDSYGYTF. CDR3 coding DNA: TGTGCCTGGGACAGCTATGGCTACACCTTC.

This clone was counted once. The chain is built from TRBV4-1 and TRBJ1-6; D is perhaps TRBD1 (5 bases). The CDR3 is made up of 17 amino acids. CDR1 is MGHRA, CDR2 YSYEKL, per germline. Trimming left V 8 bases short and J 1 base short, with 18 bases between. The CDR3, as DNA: TGCGCCAGCCGGGGGGGGGACCTGTGGTCCTATAATTCACCCCTCCACTTT. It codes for CASRGGDLWSYNSPLHF.

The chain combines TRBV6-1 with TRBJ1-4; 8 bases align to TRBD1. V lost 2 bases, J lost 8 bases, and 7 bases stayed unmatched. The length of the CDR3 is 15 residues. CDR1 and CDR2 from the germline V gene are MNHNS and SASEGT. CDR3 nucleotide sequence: TGTGCCAGCAGTGAAACAGGGGGGATCGGGGAAAAACTGTTTTTT. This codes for CASSETGGIGEKLFF.

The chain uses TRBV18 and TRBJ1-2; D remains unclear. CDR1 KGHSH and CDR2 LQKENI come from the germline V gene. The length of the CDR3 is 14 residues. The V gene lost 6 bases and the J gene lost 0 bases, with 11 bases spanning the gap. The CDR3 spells CASSPPNPNYGYTF. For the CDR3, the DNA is TGTGCCAGCTCCCCCCCGAACCCTAACTATGGCTACACCTTC.

CDR3: CASSGLTNYGYTF. CDR3 DNA: TGTGCCAGCAGCGGTCTGACGAACTATGGCTACACCTTC. This sequence joins TRBV7-9 and TRBJ1-2; no clear D gene. Germline V gives CDR1 SEHNR, CDR2 FQNEAQ (reference sequence). V shed 5 bases and J shed 2 bases, with 9 bases lying between them. The length of the CDR3 is 13 residues.

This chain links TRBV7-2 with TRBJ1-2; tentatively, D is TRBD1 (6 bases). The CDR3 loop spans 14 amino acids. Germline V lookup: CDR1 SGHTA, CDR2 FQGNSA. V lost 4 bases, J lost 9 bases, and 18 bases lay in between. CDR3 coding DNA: TGTGCCAGCAGCTCATACGGATCGGACAGAAGCTACACCTTC. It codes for CASSSYGSDRSYTF.

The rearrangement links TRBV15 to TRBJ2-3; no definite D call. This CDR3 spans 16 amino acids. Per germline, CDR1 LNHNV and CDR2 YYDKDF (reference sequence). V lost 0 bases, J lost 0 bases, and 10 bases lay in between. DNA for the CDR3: TGTGCCACCAGCAGAGAGACGGAACCCAGCACAGATACGCAGTATTTT. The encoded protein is CATSRETEPSTDTQYF.

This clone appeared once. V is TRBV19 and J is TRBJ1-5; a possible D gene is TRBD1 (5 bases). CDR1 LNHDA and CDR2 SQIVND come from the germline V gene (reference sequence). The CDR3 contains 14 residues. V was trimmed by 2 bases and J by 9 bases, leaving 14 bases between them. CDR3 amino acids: CASSIREGLGPQHF. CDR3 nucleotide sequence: TGTGCCAGTAGTATAAGGGAGGGGTTAGGGCCCCAGCATTTT.

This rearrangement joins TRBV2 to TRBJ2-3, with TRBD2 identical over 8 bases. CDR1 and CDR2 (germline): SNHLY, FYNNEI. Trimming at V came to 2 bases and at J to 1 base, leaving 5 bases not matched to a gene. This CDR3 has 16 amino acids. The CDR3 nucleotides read TGTGCCAGCAGTGAACGGGCGGGAGGCCGCACAGATACGCAGTATTTT. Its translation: CASSERAGGRTDTQYF. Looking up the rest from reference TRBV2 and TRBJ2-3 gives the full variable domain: EPEVTQTPSHQVTQMGQEVILRCVPISNHLYFYWYRQILGQKVEFLVSFYNNEISEKSEIFDDQFSVERPDGSNFTLKIRSTKLEDSAMYFCASSERAGGRTDTQYFGPGTRLTVL.

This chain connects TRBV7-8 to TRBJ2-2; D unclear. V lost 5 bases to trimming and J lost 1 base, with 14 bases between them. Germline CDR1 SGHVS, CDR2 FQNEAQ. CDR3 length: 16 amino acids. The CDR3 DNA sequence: TGTGCCAGCAGCCGCGTGATACTCGTGAACACCGGGGAGCTGTTTTTT. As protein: CASSRVILVNTGELFF.

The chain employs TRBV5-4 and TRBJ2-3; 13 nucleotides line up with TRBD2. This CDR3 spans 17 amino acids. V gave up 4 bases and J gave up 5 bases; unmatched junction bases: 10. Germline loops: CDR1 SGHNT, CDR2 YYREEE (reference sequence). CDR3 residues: CASSPGTSGITRDTQYF. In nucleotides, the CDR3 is TGTGCCAGCAGCCCAGGGACTAGCGGGATTACCAGAGATACGCAGTATTTT.

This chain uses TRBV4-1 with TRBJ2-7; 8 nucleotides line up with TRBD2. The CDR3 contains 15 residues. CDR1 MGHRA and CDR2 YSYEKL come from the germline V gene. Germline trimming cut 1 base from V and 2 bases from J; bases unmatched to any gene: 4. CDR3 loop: CASSQASSGAYEQYF. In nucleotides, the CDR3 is TGCGCCAGCAGCCAAGCGAGTAGCGGGGCCTACGAGCAGTACTTC.